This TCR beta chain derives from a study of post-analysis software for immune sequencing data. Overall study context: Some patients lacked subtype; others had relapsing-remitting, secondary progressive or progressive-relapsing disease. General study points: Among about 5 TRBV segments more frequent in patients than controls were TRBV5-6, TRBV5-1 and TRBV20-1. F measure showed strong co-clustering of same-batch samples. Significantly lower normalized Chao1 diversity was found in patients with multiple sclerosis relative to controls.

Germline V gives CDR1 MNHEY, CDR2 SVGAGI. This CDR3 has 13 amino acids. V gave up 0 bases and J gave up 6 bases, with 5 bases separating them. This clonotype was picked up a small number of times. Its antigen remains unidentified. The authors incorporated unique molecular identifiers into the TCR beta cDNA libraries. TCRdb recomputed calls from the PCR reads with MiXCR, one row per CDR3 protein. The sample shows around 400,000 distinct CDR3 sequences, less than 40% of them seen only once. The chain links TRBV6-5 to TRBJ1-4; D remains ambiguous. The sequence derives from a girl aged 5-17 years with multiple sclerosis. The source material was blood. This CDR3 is CASSYSYDEKLFF. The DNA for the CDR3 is TGTGCCAGCAGTTACTCGTACGATGAAAAACTGTTTTTT.